A selection of T cell receptor beta chains follows, all from one sample in a study of CD8+CD57+ T cells in acquired aplastic anemia. TCRdb re-analysed the reads in MiXCR, keeping a single row per CDR3 protein. The sample includes approximately 150,000 distinct CDR3 sequences, approximately 51% seen only once; the top ten take 2.5% to 4%. Sequenced sample: sorted CD4+, CD8+, or CD8+CD57+ T cells (not recorded which) from PBMCs. The origin of the receptors is a human donor with aplastic anemia. The CDR3 runs from the conserved cysteine through the conserved F or W. The order of the fields is clone size, J gene, V gene, D gene, CDR3 DNA, CDR3 protein. The D gene is left open where the match is weak. Not all rows give a size; the values are once, few, many and, for expanded clones, a class.

abundance: .; j_gene: TRBJ2-5; v_gene: TRBV10-2; d_gene: TRBD1; CDR3nt: TGCGCCAGCACGCCTTCGGGACAGGGAGGCGAGACCCAGTACTTC; CDR3aa: CASTPSGQGGETQYF
abundance: .; j_gene: TRBJ1-5; v_gene: TRBV27; d_gene: TRBD1; CDR3nt: TGTGCCAGCAGTACGGACAGGGGGGGTTGGCCCCGGCATTTT; CDR3aa: CASSTDRGGWPRHF
abundance: many; j_gene: TRBJ2-3; v_gene: TRBV9; d_gene: .; CDR3nt: TGTGCCAGCAGCCCTGTTGTAGAGGGTACGCAGTATTTT; CDR3aa: CASSPVVEGTQYF
abundance: .; j_gene: TRBJ2-1; v_gene: TRBV25-1; d_gene: TRBD2; CDR3nt: TGTGCCAGCAGTCTCGTCTCGGGACTAGCGGGGGCTCCCTCTTACAATGAGCAGTTCTTC; CDR3aa: CASSLVSGLAGAPSYNEQFF
abundance: many; j_gene: TRBJ2-5; v_gene: TRBV10-3; d_gene: TRBD2; CDR3nt: TGTGCCATCAGTGACGCGACTAGCGGAAAGGGGGAGACCCAGTACTTC; CDR3aa: CAISDATSGKGETQYF
abundance: .; j_gene: TRBJ1-1; v_gene: TRBV19; d_gene: TRBD1; CDR3nt: TGTGCCACCAGAGCAGGGGGGGTGGAAGCTTTCTTT; CDR3aa: CATRAGGVEAFF
abundance: .; j_gene: TRBJ1-5; v_gene: TRBV15; d_gene: .; CDR3nt: TGTGCCACCAGCACATACAGTTATAGCAATCAGCCCCAGCATTTT; CDR3aa: CATSTYSYSNQPQHF
abundance: .; j_gene: TRBJ2-3; v_gene: TRBV2; d_gene: .; CDR3nt: TGTGCCGGCACTAGACAGGGCACAGATACGCAGTATTTT; CDR3aa: CAGTRQGTDTQYF
abundance: .; j_gene: TRBJ2-3; v_gene: TRBV12-3/TRBV12-4; d_gene: .; CDR3nt: TGTGCCAGCAGTTCCGCTAGAGAGGGGGGATTCACAGATACGCAGTATTTT; CDR3aa: CASSSAREGGFTDTQYF
abundance: .; j_gene: TRBJ2-1; v_gene: TRBV7-3; d_gene: .; CDR3nt: TGTGCCAGCAGCTTAACAGGTGGTCATGAGCAGTTCTTC; CDR3aa: CASSLTGGHEQFF
abundance: .; j_gene: TRBJ2-1; v_gene: TRBV10-3; d_gene: .; CDR3nt: TGTGCCATCAGCCCCGGGAGTTCGAATGAGCAGTTCTTC; CDR3aa: CAISPGSSNEQFF
abundance: .; j_gene: TRBJ2-5; v_gene: TRBV10-2; d_gene: TRBD2; CDR3nt: TGCGCCAGCAGTGAGCCGGGACTAAATGGAGCCCAGTACTTC; CDR3aa: CASSEPGLNGAQYF
abundance: .; j_gene: TRBJ2-6; v_gene: TRBV11-2; d_gene: TRBD1; CDR3nt: TGTGCCAGCAGCACATGGGACAGGGGTGGGGCTGGGGCCAACGTCCTGACTTTC; CDR3aa: CASSTWDRGGAGANVLTF
abundance: .; j_gene: TRBJ2-5; v_gene: TRBV7-9; d_gene: TRBD1; CDR3nt: TGTGCCAGCAGCTTAGCCGGGACAGCACAAGAGACCCAGTACTTC; CDR3aa: CASSLAGTAQETQYF
abundance: many; j_gene: TRBJ2-7; v_gene: TRBV7-2; d_gene: .; CDR3nt: TGTGCCAGCAGCTTAGCTGGGCTAGGCTGGAACGAGCAGTACTTC; CDR3aa: CASSLAGLGWNEQYF
abundance: many; j_gene: TRBJ2-3; v_gene: TRBV4-3; d_gene: TRBD1; CDR3nt: TGCGCCAGCAGCCAAGAGGGACAGGGATTCACAGATACGCAGTATTTT; CDR3aa: CASSQEGQGFTDTQYF
abundance: .; j_gene: TRBJ1-6; v_gene: TRBV10-2; d_gene: .; CDR3nt: TGCGCCAGCAGTGAGGGACAGAATTCACCCCTCCACTTT; CDR3aa: CASSEGQNSPLHF